Listed here are 9 T cell receptor beta chains from one sample, sequenced in a study of cytotoxic CD8 clonotypes in ibrutinib-treated CLL (dated by TCRdb to the early 2020s). The method behind the library was the immunoSEQ multiplex PCR assay. TCRdb carries this immuneACCESS record with in-frame sequences only. Its versions omit some clonotypes, under half of them owing to an unresolved V gene in the studies checked, with the rest unexplained. Present in this sample are 15,000 or so clones, around 81% of which were seen just once. The ten largest clonotypes hold about 17% of the sample. This sample comprised PBMCs, obtained before ibrutinib treatment. All receptors come from a human donor with chronic lymphocytic leukemia.

The rearrangement links TRBV7-9 to TRBJ2-5; 9 bases are shared with TRBD1. With V trimmed by 5 bases and J by 5 bases, 12 bases remained unmatched. CDR3 length: 16 amino acids. CDR1 and CDR2 from the germline V gene are SEHNR and FQNEAQ (reference sequence). Here the CDR3 DNA reads TGTGCCAGCAGCCCCGGGACAGGGACACGCGCGGAGACCCAGTACTTC. The encoded protein is CASSPGTGTRAETQYF. The whole variable domain, filled in from reference TRBV7-9 and TRBJ2-5, reads DTGVSQNPRHKITKRGQNVTFRCDPISEHNRLYWYRQTLGQGPEFLTYFQNEAQLEKSRLLSDRFSAERPKGSFSTLEIQRTEQGDSAMYLCASSPGTGTRAETQYFGPGTRLLVL.

The chain joins TRBV28 to TRBJ2-7, with TRBD2 matching 9 bases. The length of the CDR3 is 14 residues. After removal of 10 bases from V and 3 bases from J, the junction contained 10 bases not matched to a gene. Per the germline V gene, CDR1 is MDHEN and CDR2 is SYDVKM. The CDR3 DNA reads TGTGCCATCCAGACGACTAGCGGTAACTACGAGCAGTACTTC. Translating it yields CAIQTTSGNYEQYF.

This clone was recorded once. The CDR3 bases are TGTGCCAGCAGCTTGCCGGGGGCCTACGAGCAGTACTTC. This encodes CASSLPGAYEQYF. This chain connects TRBV5-8 to TRBJ2-7; maybe TRBD2 (6 bases). The V gene lost 1 base and the J gene lost 2 bases, with 7 bases spanning the gap. Germline V gives CDR1 SGHTS, CDR2 YDEGEE. This CDR3 has 13 residues.

The chain has TRBV5-1 and TRBJ2-1, with 9 bases fitting TRBD2. Losses at the gene ends were 1 base for V and 5 bases for J; bases not matched to a gene: 4. The CDR3 extends over 15 amino acids. The V gene's germline CDR1 is SGHRS and CDR2 YFSETQ. CDR3 bases: TGCGCCAGCAGCTTGTGGACTAGCGCGAACAATGAGCAGTTCTTC. Protein: CASSLWTSANNEQFF.

V gene TRBV2 combines with J gene TRBJ2-1, with D perhaps TRBD1 or TRBD2 (5 bases each). CDR1 and CDR2 (germline): SNHLY, FYNNEI. This CDR3 comprises 20 residues. V dropped 2 bases and J dropped 3 bases, with 26 bases sitting between them. CDR3: CASSEPKRGVDTSNYNEQFF. The CDR3 coding sequence is TGTGCCAGCAGTGAACCGAAACGGGGCGTGGACACCTCCAACTACAATGAGCAGTTCTTC.

This clone was seen more than once but under ten times. This chain links TRBV28 with TRBJ1-5; D is unclear. Germline CDR1 MDHEN, CDR2 SYDVKM. The CDR3 totals 12 residues. The ends were cut back, 3 bases at V and 4 bases at J, with 4 bases in the middle. CDR3 sequence reads: CASSFPNQPQHF. In DNA form, the CDR3 reads TGTGCCAGCAGTTTTCCTAATCAGCCCCAGCATTTT.

This clone was detected only a few times. The V call is TRBV9, the J call TRBJ1-1; D unresolved. Trimming removed 3 bases from V and 7 bases from J, with 10 bases in between. Germline-derived CDR1 and CDR2 are SGDLS and YYNGEE. This CDR3 is built from 12 residues. The CDR3 DNA reads TGTGCCAGCAGCGGAACATCGGGTGAAGCTTTCTTT. Amino acid sequence: CASSGTSGEAFF.

The chain uses TRBV10-3 and TRBJ2-7, with D possibly matching TRBD1 (6 bases). Germline V gene data show CDR1 as ENHRY and CDR2 as SYGVKD. The CDR3 is 15 amino acids. The V gene lost 1 base and the J gene lost 6 bases, with 16 bases spanning the gap. CDR3: CAISELTGLAPEQYF. CDR3 in DNA: TGTGCCATCAGTGAGTTGACAGGACTCGCTCCCGAGCAGTACTTC.

The rearrangement links TRBV29-1 to TRBJ2-7; unclear D gene. Germline V gene sequence: CDR1 SQVTM, CDR2 ANQGSEA. V shed 5 bases and J shed 3 bases, with 14 bases lying between them. This CDR3 is built from 13 residues. CDR3 bases: TGCAGCGTTTACCAAGGTGGAAACTACGAGCAGTACTTC. It is translated as CSVYQGGNYEQYF.